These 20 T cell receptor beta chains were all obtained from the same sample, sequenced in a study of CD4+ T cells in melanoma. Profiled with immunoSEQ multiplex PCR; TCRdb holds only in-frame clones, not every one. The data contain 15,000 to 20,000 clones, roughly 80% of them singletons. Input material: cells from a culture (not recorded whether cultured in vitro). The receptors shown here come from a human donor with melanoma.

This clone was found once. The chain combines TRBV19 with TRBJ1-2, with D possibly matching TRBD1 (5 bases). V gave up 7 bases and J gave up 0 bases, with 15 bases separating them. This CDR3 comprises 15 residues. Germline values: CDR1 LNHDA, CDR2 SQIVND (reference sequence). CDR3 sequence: CASIWDGKANYGYTF. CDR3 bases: TGTGCCAGTATTTGGGACGGAAAAGCTAACTATGGCTACACCTTC.

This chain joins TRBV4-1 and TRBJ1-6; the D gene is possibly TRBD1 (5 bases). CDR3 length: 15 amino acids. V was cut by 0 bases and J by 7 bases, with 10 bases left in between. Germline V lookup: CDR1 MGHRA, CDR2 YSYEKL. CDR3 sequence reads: CASSQDMRGNSPLHF. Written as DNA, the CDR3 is TGCGCCAGCAGCCAAGATATGAGGGGAAATTCACCCCTCCACTTT.

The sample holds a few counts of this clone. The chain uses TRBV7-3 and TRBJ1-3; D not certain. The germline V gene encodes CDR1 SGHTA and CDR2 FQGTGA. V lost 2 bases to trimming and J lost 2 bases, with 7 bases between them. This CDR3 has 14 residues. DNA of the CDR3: TGTGCCAGCAGCTTACCGGACGCTGGAAACACCATATATTTT. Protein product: CASSLPDAGNTIYF.

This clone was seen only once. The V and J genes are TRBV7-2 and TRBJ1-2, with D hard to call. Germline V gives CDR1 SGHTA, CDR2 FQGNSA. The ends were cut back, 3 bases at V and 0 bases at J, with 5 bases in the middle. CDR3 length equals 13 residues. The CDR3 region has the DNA TGTGCCAGCAGCTTTTTGGCTAACTATGGCTACACCTTC. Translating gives CASSFLANYGYTF.

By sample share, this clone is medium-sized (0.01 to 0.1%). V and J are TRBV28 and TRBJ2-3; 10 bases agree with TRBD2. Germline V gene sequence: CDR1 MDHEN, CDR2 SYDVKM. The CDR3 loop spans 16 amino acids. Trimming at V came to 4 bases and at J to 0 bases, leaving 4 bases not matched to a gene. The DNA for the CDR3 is TGTGCCAGCAGTTCCGCTAGCGGGGGCAGCACAGATACGCAGTATTTT. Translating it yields CASSSASGGSTDTQYF.

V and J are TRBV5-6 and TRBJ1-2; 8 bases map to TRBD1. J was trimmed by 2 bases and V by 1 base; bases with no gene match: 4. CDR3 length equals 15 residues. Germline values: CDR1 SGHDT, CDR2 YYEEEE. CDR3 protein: CASSLPRGLNYGYTF. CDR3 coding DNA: TGTGCCAGCAGCTTGCCCAGGGGGCTCAACTATGGCTACACCTTC. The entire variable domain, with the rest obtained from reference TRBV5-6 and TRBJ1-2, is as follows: DAGVTQSPTHLIKTRGQQVTLRCSPKSGHDTVSWYQQALGQGPQFIFQYYEEEERQRGNFPDRFSGHQFPNYSSELNVNALLLGDSALYLCASSLPRGLNYGYTFGSGTRLTVV.

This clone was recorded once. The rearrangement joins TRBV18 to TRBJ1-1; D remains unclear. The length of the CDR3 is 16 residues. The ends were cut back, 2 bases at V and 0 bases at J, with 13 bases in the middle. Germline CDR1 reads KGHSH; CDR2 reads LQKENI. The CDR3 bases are TGTGCCAGCTCACCAACCCCGGAACCGATGAACACTGAAGCTTTCTTT. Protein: CASSPTPEPMNTEAFF.

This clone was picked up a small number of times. In nucleotides, the CDR3 is TGCGCCAGCAGCTTGGTGGGTCCTGCCAACACTGAAGCTTTCTTT. This sequence encodes CASSLVGPANTEAFF. The genes are TRBV5-1 and TRBJ1-1; the D is unclear. The CDR3 extends over 15 amino acids. The V gene lost 0 bases and the J gene lost 2 bases, with 11 bases spanning the gap. Germline CDR1 SGHRS, CDR2 YFSETQ.

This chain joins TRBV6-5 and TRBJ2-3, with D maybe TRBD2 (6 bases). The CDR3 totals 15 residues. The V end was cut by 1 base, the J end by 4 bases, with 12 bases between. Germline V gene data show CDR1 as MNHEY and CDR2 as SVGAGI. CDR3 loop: CASSYWGGAADTQYF. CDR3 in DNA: TGTGCCAGCAGTTACTGGGGCGGGGCGGCAGATACGCAGTATTTT.

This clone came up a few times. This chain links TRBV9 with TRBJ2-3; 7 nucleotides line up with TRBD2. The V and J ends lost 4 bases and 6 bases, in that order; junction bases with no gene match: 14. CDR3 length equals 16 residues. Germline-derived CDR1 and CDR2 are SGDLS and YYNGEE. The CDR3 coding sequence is TGTGCCAGCAGCCCCCTAGCGGAGCCTTCGCTTGATACGCAGTATTTT. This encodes CASSPLAEPSLDTQYF.

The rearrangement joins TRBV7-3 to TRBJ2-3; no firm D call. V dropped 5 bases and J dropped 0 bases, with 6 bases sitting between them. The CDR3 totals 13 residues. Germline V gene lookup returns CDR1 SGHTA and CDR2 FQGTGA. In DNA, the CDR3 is TGTGCCAGCAGCCCGTTTAGCACAGATACGCAGTATTTT. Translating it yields CASSPFSTDTQYF. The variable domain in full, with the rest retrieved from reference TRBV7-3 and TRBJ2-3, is GAGVSQTPSNKVTEKGKYVELRCDPISGHTALYWYRQSLGQGPEFLIYFQGTGAADDSGLPNDRFFAVRPEGSVSTLKIQRTERGDSAVYLCASSPFSTDTQYFGPGTRLTVL.

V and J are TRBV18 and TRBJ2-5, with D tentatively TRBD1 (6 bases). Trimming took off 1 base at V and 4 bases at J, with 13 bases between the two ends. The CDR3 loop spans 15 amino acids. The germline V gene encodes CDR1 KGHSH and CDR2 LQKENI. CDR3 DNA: TGTGCCAGCTCACCACGAGCAGGGGCTCTAGAGACCCAGTACTTC. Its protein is CASSPRAGALETQYF.

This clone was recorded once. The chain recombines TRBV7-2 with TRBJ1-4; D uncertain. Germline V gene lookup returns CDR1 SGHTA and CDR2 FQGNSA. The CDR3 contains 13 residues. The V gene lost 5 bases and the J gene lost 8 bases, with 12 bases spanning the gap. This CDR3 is CASSPGPYEKLFF. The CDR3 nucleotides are TGTGCCAGCAGCCCGGGTCCATACGAAAAACTGTTTTTT.

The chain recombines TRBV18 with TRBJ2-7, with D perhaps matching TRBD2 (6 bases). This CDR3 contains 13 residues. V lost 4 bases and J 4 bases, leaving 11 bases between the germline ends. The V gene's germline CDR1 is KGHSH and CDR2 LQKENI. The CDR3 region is CASSHGDSYEQYF. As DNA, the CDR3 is TGTGCCAGCTCACACGGGGACTCGTACGAGCAGTACTTC.

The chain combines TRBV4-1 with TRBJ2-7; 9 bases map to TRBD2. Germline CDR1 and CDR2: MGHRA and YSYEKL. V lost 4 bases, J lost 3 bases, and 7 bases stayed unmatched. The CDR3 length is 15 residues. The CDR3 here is CASSLGLASFYEQYF. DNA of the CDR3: TGCGCCAGCAGCCTGGGACTAGCTTCCTTCTACGAGCAGTACTTC.

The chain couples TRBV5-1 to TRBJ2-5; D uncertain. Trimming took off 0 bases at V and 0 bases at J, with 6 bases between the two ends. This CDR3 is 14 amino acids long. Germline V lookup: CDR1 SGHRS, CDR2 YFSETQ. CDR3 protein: CASSLGVYQETQYF. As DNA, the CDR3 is TGCGCCAGCAGCTTGGGGGTGTACCAAGAGACCCAGTACTTC.

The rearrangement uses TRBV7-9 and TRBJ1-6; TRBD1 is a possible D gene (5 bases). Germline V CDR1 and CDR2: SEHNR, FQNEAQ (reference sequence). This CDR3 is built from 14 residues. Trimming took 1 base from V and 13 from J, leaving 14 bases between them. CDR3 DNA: TGTGCCAGCAGCTTAGGGGACGGAGCTCATCCCCTCCACTTT. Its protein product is CASSLGDGAHPLHF.

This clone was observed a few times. The CDR3, as DNA: TGTGCCAGCAACTCGCTTCGGGGGGAGCAGAACTATGGCTACACCTTC. Its protein product is CASNSLRGEQNYGYTF. V is TRBV7-9 and J is TRBJ1-2; tentatively, D is TRBD1 (5 bases). This CDR3 contains 16 residues. CDR1 and CDR2 from the germline V gene are SEHNR and FQNEAQ (reference sequence). The ends were cut back, 7 bases at V and 2 bases at J, with 20 bases in the middle.

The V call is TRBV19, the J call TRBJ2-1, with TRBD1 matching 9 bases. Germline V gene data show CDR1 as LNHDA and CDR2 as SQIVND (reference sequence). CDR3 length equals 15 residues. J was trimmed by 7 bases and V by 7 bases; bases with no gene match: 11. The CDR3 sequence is CASMNFRDRANEQFF. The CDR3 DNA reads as TGTGCCAGTATGAACTTCCGGGACAGGGCGAATGAGCAGTTCTTC.

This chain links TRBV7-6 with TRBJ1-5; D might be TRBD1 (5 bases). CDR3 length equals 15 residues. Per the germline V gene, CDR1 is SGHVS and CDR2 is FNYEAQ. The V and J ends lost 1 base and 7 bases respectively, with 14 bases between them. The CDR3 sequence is CASSLGNRIGQPQHF. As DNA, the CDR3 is TGTGCCAGCAGCTTAGGTAACAGGATAGGACAGCCCCAGCATTTT.